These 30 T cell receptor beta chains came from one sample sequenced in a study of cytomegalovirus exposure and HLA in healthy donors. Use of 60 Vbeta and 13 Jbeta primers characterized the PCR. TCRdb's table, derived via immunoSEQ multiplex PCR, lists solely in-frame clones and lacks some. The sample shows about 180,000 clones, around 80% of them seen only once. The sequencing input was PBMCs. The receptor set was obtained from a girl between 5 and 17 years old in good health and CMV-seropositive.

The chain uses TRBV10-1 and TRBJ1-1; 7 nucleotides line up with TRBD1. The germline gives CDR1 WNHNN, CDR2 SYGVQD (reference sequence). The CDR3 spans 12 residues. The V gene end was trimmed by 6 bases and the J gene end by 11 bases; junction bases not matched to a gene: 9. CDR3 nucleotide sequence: TGCGCCAGCAGCTCAACGACAGGGATGGCTTTCTTT. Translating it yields CASSSTTGMAFF.

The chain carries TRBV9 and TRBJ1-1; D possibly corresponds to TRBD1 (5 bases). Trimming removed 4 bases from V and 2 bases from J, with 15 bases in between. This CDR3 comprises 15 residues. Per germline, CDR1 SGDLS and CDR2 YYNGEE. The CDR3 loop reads CASSPSRGFNTEAFF. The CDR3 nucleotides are TGTGCCAGCAGCCCCTCTAGGGGTTTTAACACTGAAGCTTTCTTT.

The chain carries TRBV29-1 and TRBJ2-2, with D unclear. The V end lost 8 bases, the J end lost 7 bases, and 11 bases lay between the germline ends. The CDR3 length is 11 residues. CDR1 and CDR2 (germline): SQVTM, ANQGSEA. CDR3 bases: TGCAGCACCCGATACGGCGGGGAGCTGTTTTTT. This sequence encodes CSTRYGGELFF.

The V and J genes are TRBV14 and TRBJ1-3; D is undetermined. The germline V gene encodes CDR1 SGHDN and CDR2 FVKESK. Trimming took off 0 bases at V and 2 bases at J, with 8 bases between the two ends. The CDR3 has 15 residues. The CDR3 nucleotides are TGTGCCAGCAGCCAAGAGGAGTTACCTGGAAACACCATATATTTT. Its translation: CASSQEELPGNTIYF.

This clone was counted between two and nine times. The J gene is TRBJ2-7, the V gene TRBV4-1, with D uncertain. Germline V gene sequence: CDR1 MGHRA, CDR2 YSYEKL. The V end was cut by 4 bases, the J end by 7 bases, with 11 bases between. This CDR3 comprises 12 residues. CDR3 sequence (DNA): TGCGCCAGCAGCCGACCGGGTCCTGAGCAGTACTTC. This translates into CASSRPGPEQYF.

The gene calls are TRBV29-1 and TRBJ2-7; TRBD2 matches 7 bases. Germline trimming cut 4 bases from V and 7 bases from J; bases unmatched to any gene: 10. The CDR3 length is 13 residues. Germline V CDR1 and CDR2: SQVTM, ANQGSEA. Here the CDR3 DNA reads TGCAGCGTTGGTCGTGGGGGGGGTCGGGAGCAGTACTTC. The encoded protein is CSVGRGGGREQYF.

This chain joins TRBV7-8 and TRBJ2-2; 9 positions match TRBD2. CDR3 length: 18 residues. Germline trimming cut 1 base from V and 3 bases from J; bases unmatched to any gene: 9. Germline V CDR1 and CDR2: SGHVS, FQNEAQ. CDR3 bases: TGTGCCAGCAGCTTAGTAGGGCTAGCGGGATACGACACCGGGGAGCTGTTTTTT. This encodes CASSLVGLAGYDTGELFF.

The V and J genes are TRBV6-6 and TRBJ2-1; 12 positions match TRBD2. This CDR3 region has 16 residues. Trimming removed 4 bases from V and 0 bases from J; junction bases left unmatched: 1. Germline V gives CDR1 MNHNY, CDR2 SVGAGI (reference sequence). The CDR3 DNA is TGTGCCAGCAGTTGGACTAGCGGGGCCTCCTACAATGAGCAGTTCTTC. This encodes CASSWTSGASYNEQFF.

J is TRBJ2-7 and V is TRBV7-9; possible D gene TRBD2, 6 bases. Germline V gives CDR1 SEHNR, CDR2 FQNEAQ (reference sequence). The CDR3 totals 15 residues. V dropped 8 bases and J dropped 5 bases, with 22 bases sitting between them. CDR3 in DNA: TGTGCCAGCGGTTGGGGGGAGGACGGCCGACACGAGCAGTACTTC. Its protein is CASGWGEDGRHEQYF.

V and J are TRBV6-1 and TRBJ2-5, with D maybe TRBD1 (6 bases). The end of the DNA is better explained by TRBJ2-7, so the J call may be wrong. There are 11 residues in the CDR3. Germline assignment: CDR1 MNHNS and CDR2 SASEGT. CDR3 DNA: TGTGCCAGCACTAGGGGGTACGAGCAGTACTTC. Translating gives CASTRGYEQYF.

In nucleotides, the CDR3 is TGTGCCAGCAGTGTGGAGGGTCTCAATCAGCCCCAGCATTTT. Protein sequence: CASSVEGLNQPQHF. The chain has TRBV2 and TRBJ1-5; no definite D call. CDR1 and CDR2 from the germline V gene are SNHLY and FYNNEI. Trimming took off 4 bases at V and 3 bases at J, with 10 bases between the two ends. CDR3 length: 14 residues.

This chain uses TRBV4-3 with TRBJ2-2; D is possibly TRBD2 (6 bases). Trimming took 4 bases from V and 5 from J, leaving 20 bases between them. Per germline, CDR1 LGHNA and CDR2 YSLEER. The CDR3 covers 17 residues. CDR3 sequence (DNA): TGCGCCAGCAGCCCCTCCGCGCGGGGCCGATGGACCGGGGAGCTGTTTTTT. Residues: CASSPSARGRWTGELFF.

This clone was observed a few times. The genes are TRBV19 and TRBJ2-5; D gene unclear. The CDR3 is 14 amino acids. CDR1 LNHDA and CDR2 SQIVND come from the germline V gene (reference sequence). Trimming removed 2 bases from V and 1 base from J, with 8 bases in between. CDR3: CASSIRATQETQYF. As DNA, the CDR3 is TGTGCCAGTAGTATAAGAGCTACCCAAGAGACCCAGTACTTC.

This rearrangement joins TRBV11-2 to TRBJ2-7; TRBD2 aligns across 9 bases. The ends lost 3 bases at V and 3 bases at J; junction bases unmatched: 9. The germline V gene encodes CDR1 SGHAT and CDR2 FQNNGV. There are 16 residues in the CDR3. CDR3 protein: CASSLGVSGSVYEQYF. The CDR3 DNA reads TGTGCCAGCAGCTTGGGGGTTAGCGGGAGTGTCTACGAGCAGTACTTC.

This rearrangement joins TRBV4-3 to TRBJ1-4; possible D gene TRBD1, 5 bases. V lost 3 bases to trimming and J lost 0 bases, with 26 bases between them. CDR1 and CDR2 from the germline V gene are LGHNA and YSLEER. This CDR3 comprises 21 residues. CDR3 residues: CASSQDPIIRQRPATNEKLFF. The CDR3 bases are TGCGCCAGCAGCCAGGACCCTATAATTAGACAGCGCCCTGCAACTAATGAAAAACTGTTTTTT.

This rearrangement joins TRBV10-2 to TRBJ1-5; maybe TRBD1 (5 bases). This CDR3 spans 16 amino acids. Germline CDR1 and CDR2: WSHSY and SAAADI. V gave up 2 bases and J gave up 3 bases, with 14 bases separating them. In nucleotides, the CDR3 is TGCGCCAGCAGTGAGCGCACAGGCTCAATCAATCAGCCCCAGCATTTT. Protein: CASSERTGSINQPQHF.

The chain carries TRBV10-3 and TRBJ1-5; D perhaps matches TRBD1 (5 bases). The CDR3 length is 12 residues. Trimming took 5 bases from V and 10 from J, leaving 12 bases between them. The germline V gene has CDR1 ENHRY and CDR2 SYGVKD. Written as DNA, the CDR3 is TGTGCCATCAGTCCGGAGGGGCCACCCCAGCATTTT. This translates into CAISPEGPPQHF.

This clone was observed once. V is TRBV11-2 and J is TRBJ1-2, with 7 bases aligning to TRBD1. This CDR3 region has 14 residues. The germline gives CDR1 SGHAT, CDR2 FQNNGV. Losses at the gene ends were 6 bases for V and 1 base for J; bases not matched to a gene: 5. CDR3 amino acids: CASSPGGSNYGYTF. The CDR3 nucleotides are TGTGCCAGCAGTCCAGGGGGGAGTAACTATGGCTACACCTTC.

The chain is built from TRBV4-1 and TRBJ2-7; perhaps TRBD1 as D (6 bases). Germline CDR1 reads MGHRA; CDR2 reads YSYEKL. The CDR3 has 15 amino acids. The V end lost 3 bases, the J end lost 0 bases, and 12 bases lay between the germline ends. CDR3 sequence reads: CASSHQQGLSYEQYF. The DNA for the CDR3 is TGCGCCAGCAGCCACCAACAGGGCCTCTCCTACGAGCAGTACTTC.

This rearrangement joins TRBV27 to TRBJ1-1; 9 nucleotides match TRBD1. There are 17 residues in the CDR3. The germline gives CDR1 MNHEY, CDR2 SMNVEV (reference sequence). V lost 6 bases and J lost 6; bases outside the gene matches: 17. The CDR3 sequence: CASRGSDRGPRIAEAFF. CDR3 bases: TGTGCCAGCAGGGGATCGGACAGGGGCCCTAGGATCGCTGAAGCTTTCTTT.

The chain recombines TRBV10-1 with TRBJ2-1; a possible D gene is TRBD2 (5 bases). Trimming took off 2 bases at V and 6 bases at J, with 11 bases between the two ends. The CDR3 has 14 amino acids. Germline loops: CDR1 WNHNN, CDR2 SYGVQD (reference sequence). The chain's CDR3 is CASSEPSSLNEQFF. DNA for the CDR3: TGCGCCAGCAGTGAGCCGTCTAGCCTCAATGAGCAGTTCTTC.

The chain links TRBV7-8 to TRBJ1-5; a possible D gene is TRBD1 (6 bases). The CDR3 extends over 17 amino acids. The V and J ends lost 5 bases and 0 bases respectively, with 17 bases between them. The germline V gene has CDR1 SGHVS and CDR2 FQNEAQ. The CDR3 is CASSRYIQGYSNQPQHF. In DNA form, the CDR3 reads TGTGCCAGCAGCCGATACATCCAGGGGTATAGCAATCAGCCCCAGCATTTT.

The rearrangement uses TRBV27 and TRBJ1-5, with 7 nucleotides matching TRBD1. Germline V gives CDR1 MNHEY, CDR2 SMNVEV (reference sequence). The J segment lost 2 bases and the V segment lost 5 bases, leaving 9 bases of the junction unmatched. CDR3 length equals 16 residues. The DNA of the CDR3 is TGTGCCAGCAGTCGGCTCACCCAGGGGGGCAATCAGCCCCAGCATTTT. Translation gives CASSRLTQGGNQPQHF.

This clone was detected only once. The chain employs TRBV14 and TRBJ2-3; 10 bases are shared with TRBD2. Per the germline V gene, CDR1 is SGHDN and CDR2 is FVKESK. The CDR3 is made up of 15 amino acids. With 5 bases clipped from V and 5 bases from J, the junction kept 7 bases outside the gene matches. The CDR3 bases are TGTGCCAGCAGCAGGGTAGCGGGAGGTAGAGATACGCAGTATTTT. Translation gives CASSRVAGGRDTQYF.

This chain's CDR3 is CASSLAGWEPRSPYEQYF. In DNA, the CDR3 is TGTGCCAGCAGCTTAGCGGGTTGGGAGCCCAGGTCCCCCTACGAGCAGTACTTC. This chain connects TRBV7-6 to TRBJ2-7, with a possible D match to TRBD2 (5 bases). The CDR3 consists of 18 residues. V was pared by 0 bases and J by 2 bases, with 20 bases between. Germline values: CDR1 SGHVS, CDR2 FNYEAQ.

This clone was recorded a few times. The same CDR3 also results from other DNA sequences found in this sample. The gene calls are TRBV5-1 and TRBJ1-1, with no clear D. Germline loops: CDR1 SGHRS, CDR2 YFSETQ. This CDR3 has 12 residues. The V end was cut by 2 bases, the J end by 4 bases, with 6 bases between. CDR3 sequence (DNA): TGCGCCAGCAGCTTAGGGAGCACTGAAGCTTTCTTT. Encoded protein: CASSLGSTEAFF.

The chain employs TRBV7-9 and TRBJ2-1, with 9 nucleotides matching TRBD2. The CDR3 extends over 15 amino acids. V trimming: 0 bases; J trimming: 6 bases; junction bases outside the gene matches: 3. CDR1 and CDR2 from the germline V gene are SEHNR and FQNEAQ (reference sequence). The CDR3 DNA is TGTGCCAGCAGCTTAGCCCTAGCGGGAAGCAATGAGCAGTTCTTC. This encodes CASSLALAGSNEQFF.

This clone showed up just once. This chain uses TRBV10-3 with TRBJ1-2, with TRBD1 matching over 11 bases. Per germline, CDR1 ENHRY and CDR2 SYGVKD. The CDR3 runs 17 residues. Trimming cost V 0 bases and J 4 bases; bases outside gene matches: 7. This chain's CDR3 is CAISESGQGVSGYGYTF. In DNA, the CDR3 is TGTGCCATCAGTGAGTCGGGACAGGGGGTTTCGGGCTATGGCTACACCTTC.

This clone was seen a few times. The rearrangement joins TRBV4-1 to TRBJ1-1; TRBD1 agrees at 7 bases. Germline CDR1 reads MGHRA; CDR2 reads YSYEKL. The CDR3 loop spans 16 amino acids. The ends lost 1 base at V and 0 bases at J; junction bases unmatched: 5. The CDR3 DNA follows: TGCGCCAGCAGCCAAGCCCCGGGACAGTTGAACACTGAAGCTTTCTTT. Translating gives CASSQAPGQLNTEAFF.

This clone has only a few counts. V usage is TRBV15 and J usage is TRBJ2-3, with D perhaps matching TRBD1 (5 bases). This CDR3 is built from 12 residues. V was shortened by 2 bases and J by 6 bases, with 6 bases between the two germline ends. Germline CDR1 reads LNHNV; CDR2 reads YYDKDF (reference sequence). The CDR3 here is CATSRPGDTQYF. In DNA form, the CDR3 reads TGTGCCACCAGCAGACCAGGGGATACGCAGTATTTT.